This TCR beta chain comes out of a study of blood T cell repertoires in COVID-19. About the study: From the United States, Italy and Spain came samples of acute and convalescent COVID-19. PBMCs, B-cell-depleted T cells, or T cells were the source of the cDNA or gDNA that made up the material.

Germline CDR1 and CDR2: SEHNR and FQNEAQ (reference sequence). The CDR3 runs to 14 residues. V was clipped by 0 bases and J by 4 bases, with 7 bases between them. Source study methods: The authors estimated nucleated cell counts from reference gene primer amplification. Produced via immunoSEQ multiplex PCR; TCRdb's table is partial and in-frame only. That table gives V, J and clone size, and the DNA gave D and trimming. The data contain 150,000 to 200,000 clones, 70% to 90% of them singletons. This receptor was identified in a human donor with active or convalescent COVID-19. The donor label of this sample is uncertain. The chain couples TRBV7-9 to TRBJ1-3; D is perhaps TRBD1 (5 bases). The sequenced sample was peripheral blood. Here the CDR3 reads CASSLAPGGNTIYF. In DNA, the CDR3 is TGTGCCAGCAGCTTAGCGCCAGGGGGAAACACCATATATTTT.